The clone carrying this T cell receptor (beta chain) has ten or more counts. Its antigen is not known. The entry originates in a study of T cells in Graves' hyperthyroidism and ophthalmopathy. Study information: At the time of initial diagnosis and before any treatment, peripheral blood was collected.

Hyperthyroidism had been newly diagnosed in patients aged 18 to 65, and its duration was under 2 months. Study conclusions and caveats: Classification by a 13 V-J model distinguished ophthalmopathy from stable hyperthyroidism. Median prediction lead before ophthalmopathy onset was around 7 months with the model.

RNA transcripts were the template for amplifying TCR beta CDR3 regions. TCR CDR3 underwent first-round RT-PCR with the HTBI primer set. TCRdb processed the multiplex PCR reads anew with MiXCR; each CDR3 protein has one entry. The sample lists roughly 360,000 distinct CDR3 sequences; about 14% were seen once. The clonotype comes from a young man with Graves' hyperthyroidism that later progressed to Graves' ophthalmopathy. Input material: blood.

As DNA, the CDR3 is TGTGCCAGCAGCTTAGGGAGAGGATTCCCCAATCAGCCCCAGCATTTT. Translating it yields CASSLGRGFPNQPQHF. V usage is TRBV11-2 and J usage is TRBJ1-5, with D hard to call. The CDR3 has 16 amino acids. The V gene's germline CDR1 is SGHAT and CDR2 FQNNGV. The V and J ends lost 1 base and 3 bases respectively, with 13 bases between them.